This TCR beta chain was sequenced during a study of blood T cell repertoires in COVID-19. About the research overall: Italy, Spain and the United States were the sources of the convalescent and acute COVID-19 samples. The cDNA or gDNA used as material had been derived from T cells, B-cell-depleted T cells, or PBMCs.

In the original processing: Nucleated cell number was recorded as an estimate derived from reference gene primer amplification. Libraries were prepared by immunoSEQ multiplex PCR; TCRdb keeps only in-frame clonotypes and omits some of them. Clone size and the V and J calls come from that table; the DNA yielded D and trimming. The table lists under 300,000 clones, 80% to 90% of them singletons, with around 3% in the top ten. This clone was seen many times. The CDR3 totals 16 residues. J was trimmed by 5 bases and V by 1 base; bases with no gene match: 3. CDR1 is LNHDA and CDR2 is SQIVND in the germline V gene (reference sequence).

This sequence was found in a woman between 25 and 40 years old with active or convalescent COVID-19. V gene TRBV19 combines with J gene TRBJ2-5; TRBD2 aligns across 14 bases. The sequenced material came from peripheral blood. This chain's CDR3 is CASSIARTSGGETQYF. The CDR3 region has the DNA TGTGCCAGTAGTATAGCCCGGACTAGCGGGGGGGAGACCCAGTACTTC.